Listed below are T cell receptor beta chains from one sample, sequenced in a study of CD4 and CD8 cells across lung adenocarcinoma regions. Using its own MiXCR run on the PCR reads, TCRdb lists one record per CDR3 protein. This table has tens of thousands of distinct CDR3 sequences, over 45% appearing once. The specimen sequenced was CD8+ T cells from the center of a lung tumor. These receptors all come from a male donor with lung adenocarcinoma. The CD4 and CD8 labels of this study may be unreliable. Each CDR3 is given with its conserved first and last residue. The order of the fields is CDR3 length, J gene, D gene, V gene, clone size, CDR3 DNA, CDR3 protein. The D gene is left open where the match is weak. Clone size is shown for a subset of rows, as once, few, many or a class of expanded clone.

cdr3_length: 16; j_call: TRBJ2-4; d_call: TRBD2; v_call: TRBV6-1; clone_size: .; cdr3_nt: TGTGCGAGCAGTGAAACGGGGCTTAGCGGGAACAATGTTCAGTACTTC; cdr3_aa: CASSETGLSGNNVQYF
cdr3_length: 12; j_call: TRBJ2-1; d_call: .; v_call: TRBV12-3/TRBV12-4; clone_size: few; cdr3_nt: TGTGCCAGCACCCGACCCGGCAATGAGCAGTTCTTC; cdr3_aa: CASTRPGNEQFF
cdr3_length: 16; j_call: TRBJ2-5; d_call: .; v_call: TRBV28; clone_size: .; cdr3_nt: TGTGCCAGCAGTCCCAAAGGTCACTGGCGGCAAGAGACCCAGTACTTC; cdr3_aa: CASSPKGHWRQETQYF
cdr3_length: 13; j_call: TRBJ1-1; d_call: .; v_call: TRBV12-3/TRBV12-4; clone_size: few; cdr3_nt: TGTGCCAGCACTCATTGGGGGGGGACTGAAGCTTTCTTT; cdr3_aa: CASTHWGGTEAFF
cdr3_length: 13; j_call: TRBJ1-2; d_call: TRBD1; v_call: TRBV20-1; clone_size: few; cdr3_nt: TGCAGTGCAGACAGGGGGCCTGGCTATGGCTACACCTTC; cdr3_aa: CSADRGPGYGYTF
cdr3_length: 14; j_call: TRBJ2-5; d_call: .; v_call: TRBV27; clone_size: many; cdr3_nt: TGTGCCAGCAGCGACGCTGGACTCCAAGAGACCCAGTACTTC; cdr3_aa: CASSDAGLQETQYF
cdr3_length: 13; j_call: TRBJ1-1; d_call: .; v_call: TRBV6-4; clone_size: .; cdr3_nt: TGTGCCAGCAGTGCCAGGGGGAACACTGAAGCTTTCTTT; cdr3_aa: CASSARGNTEAFF
cdr3_length: 15; j_call: TRBJ2-4; d_call: TRBD1; v_call: TRBV6-1; clone_size: many; cdr3_nt: TGTGCCAGCACTCCACCGACAGGGTTGAAAAACATTCAGTACTTC; cdr3_aa: CASTPPTGLKNIQYF
cdr3_length: 16; j_call: TRBJ2-7; d_call: TRBD2; v_call: TRBV10-2; clone_size: .; cdr3_nt: TGCGCCAGCCGTGAACCGGGACTAGCAGCCGGAGATACGCAGTACTTC; cdr3_aa: CASREPGLAAGDTQYF
cdr3_length: 16; j_call: TRBJ2-7; d_call: TRBD1; v_call: TRBV6-2/TRBV6-3; clone_size: .; cdr3_nt: TGTGCCAGCAGTTACGACGGTGGGACAGCGGATTTGGAGCAGTACTTC; cdr3_aa: CASSYDGGTADLEQYF
cdr3_length: 17; j_call: TRBJ2-4; d_call: .; v_call: TRBV4-1; clone_size: .; cdr3_nt: TGCGCTAGGAGCCGGGCCTCGACGCTGTGGGCCACAGATACTCAGTACTTC; cdr3_aa: CARSRASTLWATDTQYF
cdr3_length: 15; j_call: TRBJ2-4; d_call: .; v_call: TRBV6-1; clone_size: .; cdr3_nt: TGTGCCAGCGGCGCGGGGGCGGGAGCGAAAAACACTCAGTACTTC; cdr3_aa: CASGAGAGAKNTQYF
cdr3_length: 16; j_call: TRBJ2-3; d_call: .; v_call: TRBV4-1; clone_size: .; cdr3_nt: TGCGCCAGCAGCCAAGAAGGTCTGGGGGCGACAGATACGCAGTATTTT; cdr3_aa: CASSQEGLGATDTQYF
cdr3_length: 16; j_call: TRBJ1-1; d_call: .; v_call: TRBV3-1; clone_size: .; cdr3_nt: TGTGCCAGCAGCCAGGGACCTTCGACAGGGAACACTGAAGCTTTCTTT; cdr3_aa: CASSQGPSTGNTEAFF
cdr3_length: 13; j_call: TRBJ2-2; d_call: .; v_call: TRBV11-2; clone_size: few; cdr3_nt: TGTGCCAGCAGCTTTAAGCGCACCGGGGAGCTGTTTTTT; cdr3_aa: CASSFKRTGELFF
cdr3_length: 18; j_call: TRBJ1-5; d_call: TRBD1; v_call: TRBV5-6; clone_size: .; cdr3_nt: TGTGCCAGCAGCTACTTGGGACAGCGGACTCCCTTTAATCAGCCCCAGCATTTT; cdr3_aa: CASSYLGQRTPFNQPQHF
cdr3_length: 19; j_call: TRBJ2-1; d_call: TRBD2; v_call: TRBV23-1; clone_size: .; cdr3_nt: TGCGCCAGCAGTCAACCCGGGACTAGCGGGAGGGCTTTCTACAATGAGCAGTTCTTC; cdr3_aa: CASSQPGTSGRAFYNEQFF
cdr3_length: 15; j_call: TRBJ2-5; d_call: .; v_call: TRBV7-2; clone_size: few; cdr3_nt: TGTGCCAGCAGCTTGAGTTCGGGGGCTCAAGAGACCCAGTACTTC; cdr3_aa: CASSLSSGAQETQYF
cdr3_length: 16; j_call: TRBJ2-7; d_call: TRBD2; v_call: TRBV5-4; clone_size: .; cdr3_nt: TGTCCGAGCCGCGTAGCGGGGGCGGGAGCCACAGACACGCAGTACTTC; cdr3_aa: CPSRVAGAGATDTQYF
cdr3_length: 13; j_call: TRBJ2-5; d_call: .; v_call: TRBV3-1; clone_size: .; cdr3_nt: TGTGCCAGCAGCCAAGGGTTCAGCACGCAGCAGTACTTC; cdr3_aa: CASSQGFSTQQYF
cdr3_length: 13; j_call: TRBJ2-7; d_call: .; v_call: TRBV10-3; clone_size: few; cdr3_nt: TGTGCCACAAACCCGGGACTGTTCTACGAGCAGTACTTC; cdr3_aa: CATNPGLFYEQYF
cdr3_length: 19; j_call: TRBJ2-7; d_call: TRBD1; v_call: TRBV11-2; clone_size: once; cdr3_nt: TGTGCCAGCAGCTTAGGTGTCTCTTGGGGCGGCCAGGGGGATCACGAGCAGTACTTC; cdr3_aa: CASSLGVSWGGQGDHEQYF
cdr3_length: 17; j_call: TRBJ2-5; d_call: TRBD2; v_call: TRBV6-1; clone_size: once; cdr3_nt: TGTGCCAGCAGTGAGGGCCGCGGGGGACGGGACGAAGAGACGCAGTACTTC; cdr3_aa: CASSEGRGGRDEETQYF
cdr3_length: 13; j_call: TRBJ2-7; d_call: .; v_call: TRBV24-1; clone_size: .; cdr3_nt: TGTGCCACCAGTGAGGGATGGGGCTACGAGCAGTACTTC; cdr3_aa: CATSEGWGYEQYF
cdr3_length: 14; j_call: TRBJ1-2; d_call: .; v_call: TRBV6-1; clone_size: many; cdr3_nt: TGTGCCAGCAGCACTAGGGCTGGATGGTATGGCTACACCTTC; cdr3_aa: CASSTRAGWYGYTF
cdr3_length: 14; j_call: TRBJ2-2; d_call: TRBD1; v_call: TRBV6-1; clone_size: .; cdr3_nt: TGTGCCAGCAAAGGGACAGGGATTACCGGGGAGCTGTTTTTT; cdr3_aa: CASKGTGITGELFF
cdr3_length: 18; j_call: TRBJ2-5; d_call: TRBD2; v_call: TRBV4-1; clone_size: many; cdr3_nt: TGCGCCAGCAGCTCGGGACTAGCCGATGAGATGTACCAAGAGACCCAGTACTTC; cdr3_aa: CASSSGLADEMYQETQYF
cdr3_length: 15; j_call: TRBJ2-1; d_call: .; v_call: TRBV23-1; clone_size: many; cdr3_nt: TGCGCCAGCATCATCTTGTCCGGATCCTACAATGAGCAGTTCTTC; cdr3_aa: CASIILSGSYNEQFF
cdr3_length: 17; j_call: TRBJ2-3; d_call: TRBD2; v_call: TRBV15; clone_size: .; cdr3_nt: TGTGCCACCAGCAGAGCCGGACTAGCGGACGGGAGAGATACGCAGTATTTT; cdr3_aa: CATSRAGLADGRDTQYF
cdr3_length: 16; j_call: TRBJ2-5; d_call: .; v_call: TRBV12-5; clone_size: .; cdr3_nt: TGTGCTAGTGGGGGGGGCGGGGGCCGTGGCCGAGAGACCCAGTATTTC; cdr3_aa: CASGGGGGRGRETQYF
cdr3_length: 12; j_call: TRBJ2-5; d_call: .; v_call: TRBV10-1; clone_size: .; cdr3_nt: TGCGCCGGCGGTGGGGACACAGATACCCAGTACTTC; cdr3_aa: CAGGGDTDTQYF
cdr3_length: 14; j_call: TRBJ2-3; d_call: .; v_call: TRBV27; clone_size: once; cdr3_nt: TGTGCCAGCAGTTTATCGGGCGCCCCAGGGGAGCAGTATTTT; cdr3_aa: CASSLSGAPGEQYF
cdr3_length: 15; j_call: TRBJ2-1; d_call: TRBD1; v_call: TRBV3-1; clone_size: few; cdr3_nt: TGTGCCAGCAGCCAAAAGGACAGGGCGTTCTATGAGCAGTTCTTC; cdr3_aa: CASSQKDRAFYEQFF
cdr3_length: 13; j_call: TRBJ1-5; d_call: .; v_call: TRBV6-1; clone_size: many; cdr3_nt: TGTGCCAGTACGGAGGTGGGGGATCAGCCCCAGCATTTT; cdr3_aa: CASTEVGDQPQHF
cdr3_length: 15; j_call: TRBJ2-1; d_call: .; v_call: TRBV7-6; clone_size: .; cdr3_nt: TGTGCCAGCAGCTTGCGGAGAAACAGGGTCAATGAGCAGTTCTTC; cdr3_aa: CASSLRRNRVNEQFF
cdr3_length: 13; j_call: TRBJ1-1; d_call: TRBD1; v_call: TRBV12-3/TRBV12-4; clone_size: .; cdr3_nt: TGTGCCAGCAGTTTGGCGACAGGGATTGAAGCTTTCTTT; cdr3_aa: CASSLATGIEAFF
cdr3_length: 16; j_call: TRBJ2-3; d_call: TRBD2; v_call: TRBV7-6; clone_size: .; cdr3_nt: TGTGCCAGCAGCGTAGCGGGGCCGTGTGGCAAAAATATGCAGTATTTT; cdr3_aa: CASSVAGPCGKNMQYF
cdr3_length: 15; j_call: TRBJ2-7; d_call: .; v_call: TRBV11-3; clone_size: many; cdr3_nt: TGTGCCAGCAGCTTAGGCTGGGGCTCGGCCTACGAGCAGTACTTC; cdr3_aa: CASSLGWGSAYEQYF
cdr3_length: 13; j_call: TRBJ2-7; d_call: .; v_call: TRBV6-1; clone_size: .; cdr3_nt: TGTGCCAGCAGCAGAACAGGCTCCTACGAGCAGTACTTC; cdr3_aa: CASSRTGSYEQYF
cdr3_length: 15; j_call: TRBJ2-4; d_call: .; v_call: TRBV27; clone_size: many; cdr3_nt: TGTGCCAGCAGTTTGGGGGGAGACACAAAAAACATTCAGTACTTC; cdr3_aa: CASSLGGDTKNIQYF
cdr3_length: 15; j_call: TRBJ2-5; d_call: .; v_call: TRBV6-4; clone_size: .; cdr3_nt: TGTGCCAGCAGTGACCGGGGAACGAGCAAAGATACCCAGTACTTC; cdr3_aa: CASSDRGTSKDTQYF
cdr3_length: 15; j_call: TRBJ2-1; d_call: TRBD2; v_call: TRBV12-3/TRBV12-4; clone_size: .; cdr3_nt: TGTGCCAGCAGTCCCGCTAGCGGGACCTACAATGAGCAGTTCTTC; cdr3_aa: CASSPASGTYNEQFF
cdr3_length: 15; j_call: TRBJ2-4; d_call: TRBD2; v_call: TRBV27; clone_size: .; cdr3_nt: TGTGCCAGGAGTATCGTGGAGCGGGACCAAGACACCCAGTACTTC; cdr3_aa: CARSIVERDQDTQYF
cdr3_length: 15; j_call: TRBJ2-3; d_call: .; v_call: TRBV5-4; clone_size: .; cdr3_nt: TGTGCCAGCAGCTTGGGGGGTCGGTACACAGATACGCAGTATTTT; cdr3_aa: CASSLGGRYTDTQYF
cdr3_length: 14; j_call: TRBJ2-3; d_call: .; v_call: TRBV14; clone_size: .; cdr3_nt: TGTGCCAGCAGCCTCGGCGGGGCCCCGGGTACGCAGTATTTT; cdr3_aa: CASSLGGAPGTQYF
cdr3_length: 16; j_call: TRBJ2-3; d_call: TRBD2; v_call: TRBV9; clone_size: few; cdr3_nt: TGTGCCAGCAGCCCCGGGACTAGCGGGAGAACGGATACGCAGTATTTT; cdr3_aa: CASSPGTSGRTDTQYF
cdr3_length: 14; j_call: TRBJ2-3; d_call: TRBD1; v_call: TRBV10-1; clone_size: .; cdr3_nt: TGCGCCAGCAGTCCCGGGACAAACACAGGGGCGCTGTATTTT; cdr3_aa: CASSPGTNTGALYF
cdr3_length: 14; j_call: TRBJ2-5; d_call: .; v_call: TRBV10-2; clone_size: few; cdr3_nt: TGCGCCAGCAGTGAGAACGGGAAACAAGAGACCCAGTACTTC; cdr3_aa: CASSENGKQETQYF
cdr3_length: 16; j_call: TRBJ1-5; d_call: TRBD1; v_call: TRBV3-1; clone_size: .; cdr3_nt: TGTGCCAGCAGCCAAGATTGGACAGGGGGCAGGCAGCCCCAGCATTTT; cdr3_aa: CASSQDWTGGRQPQHF
cdr3_length: 14; j_call: TRBJ1-1; d_call: .; v_call: TRBV7-2; clone_size: .; cdr3_nt: TGTGCCAGCAGCTTCACAGGGATATCAACTGAAGCTTTCTTT; cdr3_aa: CASSFTGISTEAFF
cdr3_length: 15; j_call: TRBJ1-6; d_call: TRBD1; v_call: TRBV6-5; clone_size: many; cdr3_nt: TGTGCCAGCAGTTACGGGACAGGGGATAATTCACCCCTCCACTTT; cdr3_aa: CASSYGTGDNSPLHF
cdr3_length: 13; j_call: TRBJ1-2; d_call: .; v_call: TRBV6-5; clone_size: medium-sized; cdr3_nt: TGTGCCAGCAGTTACAAGGCAGCCGACAAGGACACCTTC; cdr3_aa: CASSYKAADKDTF
cdr3_length: 12; j_call: TRBJ2-2; d_call: .; v_call: TRBV6-5; clone_size: medium-sized; cdr3_nt: TGTGCCAGCAGTTACAGGGGCGGGGAGCTGTTTTTT; cdr3_aa: CASSYRGGELFF